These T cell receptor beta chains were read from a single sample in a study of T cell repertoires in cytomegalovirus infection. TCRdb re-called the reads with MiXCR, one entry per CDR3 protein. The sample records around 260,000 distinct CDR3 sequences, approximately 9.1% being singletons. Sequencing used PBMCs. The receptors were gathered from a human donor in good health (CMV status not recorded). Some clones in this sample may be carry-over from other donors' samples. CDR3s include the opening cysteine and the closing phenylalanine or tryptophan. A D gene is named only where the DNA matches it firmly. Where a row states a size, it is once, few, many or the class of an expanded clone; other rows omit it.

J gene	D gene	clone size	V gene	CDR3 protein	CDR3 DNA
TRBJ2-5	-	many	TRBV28	CASSPGSETQYF	TGTGCCAGCAGTCCGGGGAGCGAGACCCAGTACTTC
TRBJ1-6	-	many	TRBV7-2	CASSSSLRLHF	TGTGCCAGCAGCTCCTCCTTGCGCCTCCACTTT
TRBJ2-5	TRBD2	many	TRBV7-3	CASSLSSGGTQYF	TGTGCCAGCAGCTTATCTAGCGGGGGAACCCAGTACTTC
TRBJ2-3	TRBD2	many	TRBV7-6	CASSFRRGGADTQYF	TGTGCCAGCAGCTTTAGGCGGGGGGGCGCAGATACGCAGTATTTT
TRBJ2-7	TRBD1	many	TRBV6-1	CASSPGQAVSYEQYF	TGTGCCAGCAGCCCGGGACAGGCCGTCTCCTACGAGCAGTACTTC
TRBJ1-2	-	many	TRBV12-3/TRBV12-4	CASSLKWGRGYTF	TGTGCCAGCAGTTTAAAATGGGGTCGGGGCTACACCTTC
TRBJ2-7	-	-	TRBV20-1	CSANEQYF	TGCAGTGCTAACGAGCAGTACTTC
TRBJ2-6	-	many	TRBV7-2	CASSGTGPSSGANVLTF	TGTGCCAGCAGCGGTACGGGACCGAGCTCTGGGGCCAACGTCCTGACTTTC
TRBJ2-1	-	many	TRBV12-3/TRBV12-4	CASSPLTGRNEQFF	TGTGCCAGCAGTCCCTTGACGGGGCGCAATGAGCAGTTCTTC
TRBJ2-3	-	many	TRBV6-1	CASSSAPTGADTQYF	TGTGCCAGCAGTTCCGCTCCGACTGGGGCAGATACGCAGTATTTT